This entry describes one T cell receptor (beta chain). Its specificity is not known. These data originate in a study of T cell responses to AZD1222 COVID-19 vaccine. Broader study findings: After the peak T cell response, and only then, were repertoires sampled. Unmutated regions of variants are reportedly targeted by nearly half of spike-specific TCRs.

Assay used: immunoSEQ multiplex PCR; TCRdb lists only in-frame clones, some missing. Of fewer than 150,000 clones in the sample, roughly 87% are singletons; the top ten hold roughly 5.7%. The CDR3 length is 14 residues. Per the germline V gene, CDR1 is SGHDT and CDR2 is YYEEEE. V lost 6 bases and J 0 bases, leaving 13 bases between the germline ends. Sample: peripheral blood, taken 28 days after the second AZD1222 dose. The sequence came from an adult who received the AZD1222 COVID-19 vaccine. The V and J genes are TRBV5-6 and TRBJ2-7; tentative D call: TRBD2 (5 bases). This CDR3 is CASNFAGSSYEQYF. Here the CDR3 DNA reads TGTGCCAGCAACTTTGCGGGTAGCTCCTACGAGCAGTACTTC.